Listed here are 22 T cell receptor beta chains from one sample, sequenced in a study of shared clonotypes between healthy human individuals. The data were produced by immunoSEQ multiplex PCR, yet TCRdb's version contains in-frame clones alone and is incomplete. The repertoire holds 2 million to 2.5 million clones, with almost 96% as singletons. The sample was naive CD4+ T cells sorted from blood. Subset: CD45RA+ positively selected. All receptors derive from a man aged 18 to 29 in good health.

The sample holds one count of this clone. This sequence joins TRBV19 and TRBJ2-2; D possibly corresponds to TRBD1 (6 bases). The germline V gene encodes CDR1 LNHDA and CDR2 SQIVND (reference sequence). This CDR3 region has 16 residues. V was shortened by 8 bases and J by 0 bases, with 16 bases between the two germline ends. The CDR3 region is CASSTSGTSNTGELFF. The CDR3 DNA reads as TGTGCCAGTTCGACTTCCGGGACATCGAACACCGGGGAGCTGTTTTTT. Supplemented by reference TRBV19 and TRBJ2-2, the full variable domain reads DGGITQSPKYLFRKEGQNVTLSCEQNLNHDAMYWYRQDPGQGLRLIYYSQIVNDFQKGDIAEGYSVSREKKESFPLTVTSAQKNPTAFYLCASSTSGTSNTGELFFGEGSRLTVL.

The V gene is TRBV5-4, the J gene TRBJ1-4, with 7 nucleotides matching TRBD1. Per germline, CDR1 SGHNT and CDR2 YYREEE (reference sequence). With V trimmed by 4 bases and J by 5 bases, 11 bases remained unmatched. The CDR3 sequence is 16 residues long. The CDR3 spells CASSPGGQSLNEKLFF. In DNA form, the CDR3 reads TGTGCCAGCAGCCCAGGGGGACAGTCATTAAATGAAAAACTGTTTTTT.

The chain employs TRBV6-5 and TRBJ1-6; no clear D gene. Germline V gene lookup returns CDR1 MNHEY and CDR2 SVGAGI. V lost 0 bases, J lost 6 bases, and 9 bases lay in between. This CDR3 comprises 15 residues. The CDR3 protein is CASSYSPGSNSPLHF. The CDR3 DNA follows: TGTGCCAGCAGTTACTCGCCAGGATCTAATTCACCCCTCCACTTT.

V and J are TRBV21-1 and TRBJ2-5. TRBV21-1 has pseudogene status. The length of the CDR3 is 15 residues. CDR3 in DNA: TGTGCCAGCAGCAAGGAGAAGGAAGGACCAGAGACCCAGTACTTC. This encodes CASSKEKEGPETQYF.

The genes are TRBV6-6 and TRBJ1-5; 9 nucleotides match TRBD1. Germline CDR1 is MNHNY and CDR2 is SVGAGI (reference sequence). The CDR3 has 16 residues. Losses at the gene ends were 2 bases for V and 1 base for J; bases not matched to a gene: 3. CDR3 sequence reads: CASSYEQGASNQPQHF. CDR3 nucleotides: TGTGCCAGCAGTTACGAACAGGGGGCAAGCAATCAGCCCCAGCATTTT.

The chain combines TRBV10-3 with TRBJ2-7; TRBD2 aligns across 11 bases. The CDR3 consists of 16 residues. Losses at the gene ends were 1 base for V and 7 bases for J; bases not matched to a gene: 9. Germline-derived CDR1 and CDR2 are ENHRY and SYGVKD. The CDR3 bases are TGTGCCATCAGTGAGTGGGTAGCGGGGGGGCTGGGAGAGCAGTACTTC. It encodes CAISEWVAGGLGEQYF.

The chain joins TRBV28 to TRBJ1-4; tentatively, D is TRBD1 (5 bases). The CDR3 spans 16 residues. Germline CDR1 reads MDHEN; CDR2 reads SYDVKM. V was shortened by 8 bases and J by 3 bases, with 19 bases between the two germline ends. The CDR3 DNA is TGTGCCAGCTATTCCAGGGTGGTTGAGGCTAATGAAAAACTGTTTTTT. Amino acid sequence: CASYSRVVEANEKLFF.

The chain carries TRBV28 and TRBJ2-5; possible D gene TRBD1, 6 bases. The germline CDR1 and CDR2 sequences are MDHEN and SYDVKM. The CDR3 contains 14 residues. V lost 4 bases and J lost 4, with 13 bases in between. Here the CDR3 DNA reads TGTGCCAGCAGTTACAGGGCTGGGGTAGAGACCCAGTACTTC. It is translated as CASSYRAGVETQYF. The full variable domain, rest sourced from reference TRBV28 and TRBJ2-5, is DVKVTQSSRYLVKRTGEKVFLECVQDMDHENMFWYRQDPGLGLRLIYFSYDVKMKEKGDIPEGYSVSREKKERFSLILESASTNQTSMYLCASSYRAGVETQYFGPGTRLLVL.

This chain connects TRBV30 to TRBJ1-5, with D possibly TRBD1 on 5 matching bases. Germline CDR1 reads GTSNPN; CDR2 reads SVGIG (reference sequence). V was pared by 2 bases and J by 2 bases, with 13 bases between. The CDR3 contains 15 residues. In nucleotides, the CDR3 is TGTGCCTGGAGTATGGGACCAGTCGGCAATCAGCCCCAGCATTTT. It yields the protein CAWSMGPVGNQPQHF.

With regard to this clone: Other DNA sequences in the same sample also yield this CDR3. The chain carries TRBV6-1 and TRBJ2-5, with D maybe TRBD1 (5 bases). The V gene's germline CDR1 is MNHNS and CDR2 SASEGT. This CDR3 has 13 amino acids. Deletions cut 4 bases from V and 2 bases from J, with 8 bases between. Here the CDR3 DNA reads TGTGCCAGCAGTGGACAGCCGCAAGAGACCCAGTACTTC. It yields the protein CASSGQPQETQYF.

The gene calls are TRBV27 and TRBJ1-2; D uncertain. The CDR3 loop spans 15 amino acids. CDR1 and CDR2 (germline): MNHEY, SMNVEV (reference sequence). Trimming shortened V by 1 base and J by 0 bases, and 9 bases separated the two germline ends. The CDR3 nucleotides read TGTGCCAGCAGTTTATTCGCAATAGCTAACTATGGCTACACCTTC. Amino acids: CASSLFAIANYGYTF.

J is TRBJ2-2 and V is TRBV30; 7 bases line up with TRBD1. Looked up from germline, CDR1 is GTSNPN and CDR2 is SVGIG (reference sequence). The junction had 2 bases not matched to a gene; V was cut back by 1 base and J by 3 bases. This CDR3 region has 14 residues. CDR3 bases: TGTGCCTGGAGTGCCGACAGGGACACCGGGGAGCTGTTTTTT. It codes for CAWSADRDTGELFF. The whole variable domain, filled in from reference TRBV30 and TRBJ2-2, reads SQTIHQWPATLVQPVGSPLSLECTVEGTSNPNLYWYRQAAGRGLQLLFYSVGIGQISSEVPQNLSASRPQDRQFILSSKKLLLSDSGFYLCAWSADRDTGELFFGEGSRLTVL.

The chain employs TRBV28 and TRBJ2-7; 8 bases agree with TRBD1. Germline CDR1 is MDHEN and CDR2 is SYDVKM. This CDR3 comprises 15 residues. With 6 bases clipped from V and 0 bases from J, the junction kept 7 bases outside the gene matches. Here the CDR3 reads CASRPDRGPSYEQYF. The CDR3 DNA reads TGTGCCAGCAGGCCTGACAGGGGACCCTCCTACGAGCAGTACTTC.

This clone was picked up a small number of times. This specimen includes other DNA sequences encoding the same CDR3. The chain uses TRBV28 and TRBJ2-7, with D possibly being TRBD1 (5 bases). CDR1 is MDHEN and CDR2 is SYDVKM in the germline V gene. CDR3 size: 13 residues. Trimming took 3 bases from V and 1 from J, leaving 7 bases between them. CDR3 loop: CASSFAGSYEQYF. CDR3 nucleotides: TGTGCCAGCAGTTTTGCAGGGTCCTACGAGCAGTACTTC.

The CDR3, as DNA: TGTGCAAGTCGCTTAGCCACAGTAGCGGGATATGGCTACACCTTC. Protein sequence: CASRLATVAGYGYTF. The genes are TRBV12-2 and TRBJ1-2. TRBV12-2 is a pseudogene. CDR3 length: 15 residues.

This clone was detected only once. The chain joins TRBV30 to TRBJ1-5; D possibly corresponds to TRBD1 (5 bases). CDR1 and CDR2 (germline): GTSNPN, SVGIG (reference sequence). The CDR3 is 15 amino acids. Between the trimmed V and J ends, which lost 0 bases and 2 bases, there was a span of 11 bases. Here the CDR3 reads CAWSVKGAGNQPQHF. The CDR3 nucleotides read TGTGCCTGGAGTGTAAAAGGGGCGGGCAATCAGCCCCAGCATTTT.

The rearrangement joins TRBV7-8 to TRBJ2-1; D call uncertain. There are 15 residues in the CDR3. The V end was cut by 5 bases, the J end by 5 bases, with 16 bases between. Germline-derived CDR1 and CDR2 are SGHVS and FQNEAQ. The CDR3 is CASSTPRTQNNEQFF. CDR3 nucleotides: TGTGCCAGCAGCACCCCCCGGACCCAAAACAATGAGCAGTTCTTC.

The rearrangement links TRBV29-1 to TRBJ2-7; no clear D gene. Germline CDR1 SQVTM, CDR2 ANQGSEA. The V and J ends lost 4 bases and 3 bases respectively, with 7 bases between them. The CDR3 contains 11 residues. The CDR3 coding sequence is TGCAGCGTTGGGCTAGGCTACGAGCAGTACTTC. Protein product: CSVGLGYEQYF.

In DNA, the CDR3 is TGTGCCAGCATTGATACCGTCGGGGAGGTTAATGAAAAACTGTTTTTT. Translating it yields CASIDTVGEVNEKLFF. The chain employs TRBV6-6 and TRBJ1-4; no firm D call. The germline V gene has CDR1 MNHNY and CDR2 SVGAGI (reference sequence). This CDR3 region has 16 residues. Trimming took 7 bases from V and 4 from J, leaving 19 bases between them.

The count of this clone is one. The rearrangement links TRBV6-1 to TRBJ1-2, with D possibly TRBD1 on 5 matching bases. The V and J ends lost 4 bases and 5 bases respectively, with 11 bases between them. The CDR3 runs to 13 residues. Germline loops: CDR1 MNHNS, CDR2 SASEGT. The CDR3 spells CASSAGGPYGYTF. The CDR3 nucleotides are TGTGCCAGCAGTGCGGGGGGTCCTTATGGCTACACCTTC.

V and J are TRBV9 and TRBJ2-5; D is undetermined. Germline V gives CDR1 SGDLS, CDR2 YYNGEE. Deletions cut 7 bases from V and 9 bases from J, with 25 bases between. The CDR3 consists of 15 residues. DNA of the CDR3: TGTGCCAGCCGACCATGTTTGTCTCCCAGCTGTGCCCAGTACTTC. Translation: CASRPCLSPSCAQYF.

The rearrangement joins TRBV21-1 to TRBJ2-7; the table's D call, TRBD2, has no DNA check behind it. TRBV21-1 corresponds to a pseudogene. The CDR3 consists of 18 residues. As DNA, the CDR3 is TGTGCCAGCAGCAAAGCGCTCAGCGGGAGGGAGGTGGTTGGCGAGCAGTACTTC. Protein product: CASSKALSGREVVGEQYF.